This TCR beta chain was retrieved from a study of control samples from healthy donors and cancer patients. The CDR3 runs to 13 residues. V was trimmed by 6 bases and J by 4 bases, leaving 12 bases between them. TCRdb's copy holds only in-frame clones and misses some; the assay was immunoSEQ multiplex PCR. The repertoire consists of approximately 190,000 clones, with about 90% occurring once and the leading ten covering 1.5% to 2%. Specimen: blood. The V gene is TRBV12-3 or TRBV12-4, the J gene TRBJ1-2; no firm D call. The clonotype was recovered from a man aged 25 to 40 in good health. The CDR3 spells CASSRDISYGYTF. CDR3 DNA sequence: TGTGCCAGCAGCAGAGACATTTCCTATGGCTACACCTTC.